This passage covers 4 T cell receptor beta chains from one sample sequenced in a study of OX40 agonist ivuxolimab in advanced cancers. The protocol used for the library was the immunoSEQ multiplex PCR assay. In its TCRdb copy, this immuneACCESS table keeps in-frame sequences only and misses some clones. Where compared with another copy, unresolved V genes explain less than half of these, and the others have no known cause. Within this sample are fewer than 15,000 clones, with 70% to 75% of them counted one time only. The ten biggest clones cover less than 35% of the sample. Sample: CD4+ or CD8+ T cells sorted from blood, taken in a trial of the OX40 agonist ivuxolimab. These receptors came from an adult with an advanced solid tumor such as melanoma, head and neck, liver or kidney cancer.

This clone turned up a few times. The genes are TRBV7-3 and TRBJ2-5, with 8 positions matching TRBD2. The V and J ends lost 0 bases and 5 bases, in that order; junction bases with no gene match: 5. The CDR3 length is 15 residues. CDR1 is SGHTA, CDR2 FQGTGA, per germline. CDR3: CASSLTGLADETQYF. For the CDR3, the DNA is TGTGCCAGCAGCTTAACCGGACTAGCTGATGAGACCCAGTACTTC. The full variable domain, its missing parts supplied by reference TRBV7-3 and TRBJ2-5, is GAGVSQTPSNKVTEKGKYVELRCDPISGHTALYWYRQSLGQGPEFLIYFQGTGAADDSGLPNDRFFAVRPEGSVSTLKIQRTERGDSAVYLCASSLTGLADETQYFGPGTRLLVL.

This chain joins TRBV27 and TRBJ1-1; 8 nucleotides line up with TRBD1. Germline V gene data show CDR1 as MNHEY and CDR2 as SMNVEV (reference sequence). The CDR3 has 12 amino acids. The V segment lost 6 bases and the J segment 5 bases; nucleotides outside the gene matches: 2. In nucleotides, the CDR3 is TGTGCCAGCAGCGACAGGGGTACTGAAGCTTTCTTT. It encodes CASSDRGTEAFF.

The chain has TRBV6-5 and TRBJ2-1; tentative D call: TRBD1 (7 bases). V shed 2 bases and J shed 4 bases, with 12 bases lying between them. Germline loops: CDR1 MNHEY, CDR2 SVGAGI. The CDR3 consists of 15 residues. Here the CDR3 DNA reads TGTGCCAGCAGTTACCTCAGGGGGGAGTACAATGAGCAGTTCTTC. This gives the protein CASSYLRGEYNEQFF.

The V gene is TRBV15, the J gene TRBJ1-1, with D perhaps matching TRBD1 (6 bases). V was shortened by 7 bases and J by 3 bases, with 24 bases between the two germline ends. The CDR3 runs to 17 residues. CDR1 and CDR2 (germline): LNHNV, YYDKDF (reference sequence). The CDR3 spells CATIPWGAGWSDTEAFF. The CDR3 DNA is TGTGCCACCATTCCGTGGGGGGCTGGTTGGTCGGACACTGAAGCTTTCTTT. The variable domain in full, completed from reference TRBV15 and TRBJ1-1, reads DAMVIQNPRYQVTQFGKPVTLSCSQTLNHNVMYWYQQKSSQAPKLLFHYYDKDFNNEADTPDNFQSRRPNTSFCFLDIRSPGLGDTAMYLCATIPWGAGWSDTEAFFGQGTRLTVV.